The source of this TCR beta chain is a study of siplizumab effects on memory and regulatory T cells. Only in-frame clones appear in the TCRdb table, and some are missing; sequencing was by immunoSEQ multiplex PCR. This table has about 20,000 clones, 46% appearing once. Cells that made up the mixed lymphocyte reaction were cocultured at 37°C for about 6 days. This CDR3 spans 13 amino acids. Trimming stripped 3 bases from V and 6 bases from J, with 9 bases between. The germline CDR1 and CDR2 sequences are SGHDT and YYEEEE. To note about this clone: Its antigen is currently unknown.

The chain combines TRBV5-6 with TRBJ1-4, with D possibly matching TRBD1 (6 bases). Sequenced material: CFSE-low (dividing) CD4+ T cells sorted from an allogeneic mixed lymphocyte reaction. The TCR originated in a human donor in good health; the cells came from an allogeneic mixed lymphocyte reaction. In DNA form, the CDR3 reads TGTGCCAGCAGCTCGACAGGCGATGAAAAACTGTTTTTT. Protein product: CASSSTGDEKLFF.